Listed below are T cell receptor beta chains from one sample, sequenced in a study of cytomegalovirus exposure and HLA in healthy donors. Only in-frame clones appear in the TCRdb table, and some are missing; sequencing was by immunoSEQ multiplex PCR. The sample lists some 130,000 clones, approximately 70% occurring once. The sequenced sample consisted of PBMCs. The source of these receptors is an older woman in good health and CMV-seropositive. CDR3s include the opening cysteine and the closing phenylalanine or tryptophan. The order of the fields is CDR3 protein, clone size, V gene. Clone size, where shown, is once, few, many, or a class for clones that have expanded.

CASSPFNEQFF,-,TRBV2
CAWSVSEWGYTF,-,TRBV30
CASSLDRGDYGYTF,-,TRBV19
CSVDSFGTGGNEQFF,-,TRBV29-1
CAWSVPGQNYGYTF,-,TRBV30
CASKGGSYGYTF,-,TRBV25-1
CASRDRGGTEAFF,once,TRBV10-2
CSVSPGGTGVETQYF,-,TRBV29-1
CASSQDGAGLGNEQFF,-,TRBV4-2
CASSYGGGGDTQYF,-,TRBV28
CASSETLAGGLNEQFF,-,TRBV28
CAISTGAGGHDEQFF,-,TRBV10-3
CASSLVQVTDTQYF,few,TRBV7-9
CASSSGTGSNQPQHF,-,TRBV9
CASSLGLPGPEPQHF,-,TRBV28
CASSSGTGAQGEGYTF,-,TRBV5-4
CASWPSGALRRGTDTQYF,-,TRBV28
CASSPRGSSEKLFF,few,TRBV19
CASSVRRYSTDTQYF,once,TRBV9
CASSYYSGDRGGYTF,-,TRBV6-5
CASSLHNNRGLDTGELFF,-,TRBV5-1
CASSTRTSGMNTGELFF,-,TRBV11-2
CASGMDEGDEKLFF,-,TRBV2
CASSLTFPSYEQYF,-,TRBV27
CASSFGPGEAFF,-,TRBV27
CASSSALTSYEQYF,-,TRBV5-4
CASSPGTGFYEQYF,-,TRBV18
CSVEDRRSHEQYF,-,TRBV29-1
CASSRTGVTYEQYF,-,TRBV5-6
CASSPRTGSNEKLFF,-,TRBV18
CASKDSPNTGELFF,-,TRBV28
CASSRTSKDEQFF,-,TRBV9
CASSETGARAKNIQYF,-,TRBV10-1
CASSPPGTGQSYEQYF,-,TRBV5-1
CASSLSGTGSYEQYF,-,TRBV28
CASSSAGGLDTQYF,-,TRBV5-6
CASSLRGGSPDTQYF,-,TRBV11-2
CASSRTGGSEKLFF,-,TRBV19